This T cell receptor (beta chain) was documented in a study of Graves' ophthalmopathy and Graves' hyperthyroidism (dated by TCRdb to 2017 to 2018). The study in broad terms: Hyperthyroidism was considered stable if no progression to ophthalmopathy occurred within 18 months of follow-up. To tell Graves' ophthalmopathy apart from Graves' hyperthyroidism, and to predict which patients would progress to ophthalmopathy, the study relied on TCR beta repertoire signatures. In total, 135 blood samples were TCR-sequenced: some 40 ophthalmopathy, 80 or so hyperthyroidism and about 17 hyperthyroidism-to-ophthalmopathy patients. A discovery set of 100 patients (roughly 41 ophthalmopathy, under 65 stable hyperthyroidism) was enrolled to explore V-J signatures distinguishing ophthalmopathy from hyperthyroidism. An independent validation cohort was composed of about 20 hyperthyroidism patients and around 16 patients who later progressed from hyperthyroidism to ophthalmopathy. In six or seven hyperthyroidism patients, the T-cell repertoires found in thyroid tissue were compared with those found in blood. After sampling, hyperthyroidism patients received methimazole starting at 30 mg daily, and ophthalmopathy patients received high-dose intravenous methylprednisolone.

Results the study describes overall, beyond this receptor: No statistical method was used to set the sample size in advance, and the investigators knew which group each participant was assigned to. Among expanded thyroid clonotypes with frequency above 0.001, most also showed up in blood, which suggests that blood repertoires may reflect the thyroid immune response. In validation, the model predicted ophthalmopathy progression with over 60% sensitivity and around 72% specificity; roughly eleven predicted patients were CT-confirmed with GO in a median of approximately six months. Ophthalmopathy was separated from stable hyperthyroidism by the 13-signature model with 87.88% sensitivity and around 81% specificity in cross-validation and with 80%/75% in the test set.

Hyperthyroidism patients were newly diagnosed, with disease duration under 2 months, and aged 18 to 65 years. Patients with other autoimmune diseases, uncontrolled infections, pregnancy or lactation were excluded. Diagnosis relied on clinical symptoms, serum thyroxine, TRAb, thyroid ultrasound and orbital computed tomography. Total RNA was extracted with Trizol reagent and quality-checked on an Agilent 2100 Bioanalyzer. The germline V gene gives CDR1 as SGDLS and CDR2 as YYNGEE. There are 12 amino acids in the CDR3, from cysteine to phenylalanine inclusive. The DNA shown is the 36-base CDR3, in frame from base 1. Between the V and J ends, shortened by 3 bases and 11 bases respectively, the junction contains 9 bases. TCR beta CDR3 regions were amplified from RNA transcripts for repertoire sequencing. The first round was an RT-PCR using HTBI primers with the Qiagen OneStep RT-PCR kit, and this first round was followed by a second-round multiplex PCR, then size selection and purification. The libraries underwent paired-end sequencing with 100 bp reads on an Illumina HiSeq2000. For the original study's pipeline: Reads were processed with SOAPnuke, discarding reads with adapters, uncalled bases, mean Phred below 15, or no exact constant-primer or identifier match. COPE v1.2.5 was used to merge the high-quality paired reads. Each unique nucleotide sequence was treated as a clonotype, and MiTCR v1.1 was used to align the clonotypes to the IMGT TRB V, D and J references. Analysis was restricted to V-J combinations with a frequency above 0.0001, which covered over 98% of repertoires. For each V-J combination, a TCR clonal expansion and chaos score was defined as F50 clonal expansion divided by the chaos observed in the TCRdist matrix. Features were reduced by Welch's t-statistics and random forest to roughly 14 V-J combinations, which fed a naive Bayes classifier. Thyroid-blood repertoire similarity was quantified with the Morisita-Horn index. The public sequencing data were trimmed at Q25 with fastp and processed into clonotypes with MiXCR by TCRdb, which kept only in-frame beta chains. Merged by CDR3 protein, the rows form single entries marked with the most common genes and DNA. TCRdb's processing, not the authors', yielded these V and J calls. Counted in this sample were over a million distinct CDR3 sequences; approximately 35% of them appeared once. The ten largest make up roughly 11% of the sample.

This clonotype was detected ten times or more. Its antigen remains undetermined. Base quality data are lacking; no much larger clone is found one base away. This receptor was taken from an adult man with Graves' hyperthyroidism. The rearranged chain carries TRBV9 and TRBJ1-6; no D segment can be confidently identified. The sample taken for sequencing was peripheral blood or thyroid tissue (not recorded which). The base sequence is TGTGCCAGCAGCGCCAGTGGTCCACCCCTCCACTTT. Its amino acids are CASSASGPPLHF.